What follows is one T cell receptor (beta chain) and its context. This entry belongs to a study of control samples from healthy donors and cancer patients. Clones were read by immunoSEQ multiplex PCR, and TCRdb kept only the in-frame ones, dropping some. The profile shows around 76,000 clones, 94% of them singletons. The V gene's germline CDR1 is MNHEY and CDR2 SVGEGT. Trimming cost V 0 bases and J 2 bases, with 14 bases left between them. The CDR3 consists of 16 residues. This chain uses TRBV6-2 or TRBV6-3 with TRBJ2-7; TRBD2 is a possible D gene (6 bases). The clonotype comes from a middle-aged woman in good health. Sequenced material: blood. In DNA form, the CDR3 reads TGTGCCAGCAGTTACTCGGGGGGTTCGGGTCCCTACGAGCAGTACTTC. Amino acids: CASSYSGGSGPYEQYF.